This is a list of T cell receptor beta chains from one sample in a study of blood T cell repertoires in COVID-19. Assay used: immunoSEQ multiplex PCR; TCRdb lists only in-frame clones, some missing. The table has 190,000 or so clones, around four fifths seen once. Sequencing used peripheral blood. Receptors were obtained from a man aged 50 to 59 with active or convalescent COVID-19. Both conserved end residues are part of each CDR3. D genes are given only for firm matches. Some rows have no size entry. The others give once, few or many, or a class for an expanded clone.

>17|TRBJ1-1|TRBD1|few|TRBV11-2
TGTGCCAGCAGTTTACTCCCCAGGGGGCGCCTGGGGACTGAAGCTTTCTTT
CASSLLPRGRLGTEAFF
>17|TRBJ2-1|-|-|TRBV21-1
TGTGCCAGCAGCAATAAACCGGGACAGGGGGCCTACAATGAGCAGTTCTTC
CASSNKPGQGAYNEQFF
>19|TRBJ1-3|-|-|TRBV6-2/TRBV6-3
TGTGCCAGCAGTTACTCGAGAGGTGGACAGAGCCTTATTGTTGACACCATATATTTT
CASSYSRGGQSLIVDTIYF
>12|TRBJ1-1|-|-|TRBV10-3
TGTGCCATCAACCAGGGGAGTACTGAAGCTTTCTTT
CAINQGSTEAFF
>15|TRBJ1-5|TRBD1|-|TRBV7-8
TGTGCCAGCAGCTCAGCGGGACAGGGCAATCAGCCCCAGCATTTT
CASSSAGQGNQPQHF
>14|TRBJ1-1|-|-|TRBV3-1/TRBV3-2
TGTGCCAGCAGCGACGTTAAGGGACACTTTGAAGCTTTCTTT
CASSDVKGHFEAFF
>15|TRBJ2-1|TRBD2|-|TRBV5-1
TGCGCCAGCAGCTTGGAAAGCGGGAGTAGGAGTGAGCAGTTCTTC
CASSLESGSRSEQFF
>16|TRBJ2-6|TRBD1|-|TRBV19
TGTGCCATCGAGAGGGACAGGGGGTCCGGGGCCAACGTCCTGACTTTC
CAIERDRGSGANVLTF
>14|TRBJ2-3|-|-|TRBV5-4
TGTGCCAGCAGCTTGCCTTCAGCGCAAGATACGCAGTATTTT
CASSLPSAQDTQYF
>13|TRBJ1-4|-|-|TRBV3-1/TRBV3-2
TGTGCCAGCAGCCAAGGGGGCCGGGTGAAACTGTTTTTT
CASSQGGRVKLFF
>17|TRBJ2-2|-|-|TRBV6-2/TRBV6-3
TGTGCCAGCAGTTACAGGGACACCCTGGGCGGCACCGGGGAGCTGTTTTTT
CASSYRDTLGGTGELFF
>10|TRBJ1-3|-|-|TRBV30
TGTGCATCGTATGGAAACACCATATATTTT
CASYGNTIYF
>15|TRBJ2-1|TRBD2|-|TRBV2
TGTGCCAGCAGAGTAGCGGGAGTTAGGGACAATGAGCAGTTCTTC
CASRVAGVRDNEQFF
>15|TRBJ1-4|TRBD1|-|TRBV11-2
TGTGCCAGCAGCATACAGGGGCTTGATAATGAAAAACTGTTTTTT
CASSIQGLDNEKLFF
>14|TRBJ2-5|-|-|TRBV29-1
TGCAGCGTTGAGGTCCAGACCTACGGGGAGACCCAGTACTTC
CSVEVQTYGETQYF
>14|TRBJ1-1|-|few|TRBV5-1
TGCGCCAGCAGCGGTCAGGGGCGGAACACTGAAGCTTTCTTT
CASSGQGRNTEAFF
>15|TRBJ2-1|-|few|TRBV6-1
TGTGCCAGCAGTGAACGATGGAGCTCCTACAATGAGCAGTTCTTC
CASSERWSSYNEQFF
>14|TRBJ1-6|TRBD1|-|TRBV11-2
TGTGCCAGCAGCTCCGGGACAGATAATTCACCCCTCCACTTT
CASSSGTDNSPLHF